These 28 T cell receptor beta chains originate from one sample sequenced in a study of T cell responses to AZD1222 COVID-19 vaccine. Produced via immunoSEQ multiplex PCR; TCRdb's table is partial and in-frame only. The data show approximately 160,000 clones, with about 90% seen just once and about 2.5% held by the top ten. The material sequenced was peripheral blood, taken on day 0 of AZD1222 vaccination. The receptors were sampled from an adult in good health.

The chain has TRBV6-5 and TRBJ2-7; unclear D gene. The V end lost 0 bases, the J end lost 4 bases, and 7 bases lay between the germline ends. The germline gives CDR1 MNHEY, CDR2 SVGAGI. The CDR3 loop spans 13 amino acids. CDR3 in DNA: TGTGCCAGCAGTTACTCGAAGTCGTACGAGCAGTACTTC. Protein: CASSYSKSYEQYF.

The chain has TRBV28 and TRBJ1-6; D uncertain. Trimming cost V 10 bases and J 0 bases, with 13 bases left between them. Germline values: CDR1 MDHEN, CDR2 SYDVKM. The CDR3 runs to 15 residues. CDR3 residues: CAIGAKSSYNSPLHF. DNA of the CDR3: TGTGCCATTGGAGCTAAGAGCTCCTATAATTCACCCCTCCACTTT.

The chain has TRBV6-5 and TRBJ1-5; no firm D call. This CDR3 has 15 residues. In germline, CDR1 is MNHEY, CDR2 SVGAGI. Trimming took off 8 bases at V and 0 bases at J, with 14 bases between the two ends. This chain's CDR3 is CASDISSYSNQPQHF. DNA for the CDR3: TGTGCCAGCGACATATCAAGTTATAGCAATCAGCCCCAGCATTTT.

The V call is TRBV11-1, the J call TRBJ2-5; TRBD1 agrees at 8 bases. V shed 2 bases and J 5 bases; nucleotides not matched to a gene: 7. CDR1 SGHAT and CDR2 FQDESV come from the germline V gene (reference sequence). The CDR3 spans 15 residues. The CDR3 reads CASSLRAGGRETQYF. For the CDR3, the DNA is TGTGCCAGCAGCTTAAGGGCAGGGGGCCGCGAGACCCAGTACTTC.

The rearrangement joins TRBV3-1 (or the pseudogene TRBV3-2) to TRBJ2-1, with 7 bases aligning to TRBD2. The J segment lost 11 bases and the V segment lost 0 bases, leaving 16 bases of the junction unmatched. There are 17 residues in the CDR3. Germline values: CDR1 LGHDT, CDR2 YNNKEL (reference sequence). The CDR3 region is CASSQDQLGRAGGKQFF. DNA for the CDR3: TGTGCCAGCAGCCAAGATCAATTGGGGAGGGCGGGTGGAAAGCAGTTCTTC.

The J gene is TRBJ2-1, the V gene TRBV19; the D gene is possibly TRBD1 (5 bases). This CDR3 has 12 residues. Deletions cut 10 bases from V and 6 bases from J, with 13 bases between. Germline V gene lookup returns CDR1 LNHDA and CDR2 SQIVND (reference sequence). The CDR3 spells CATPRVSNEQFF. The CDR3 region has the DNA TGTGCCACCCCCAGGGTTTCCAATGAGCAGTTCTTC.

The chain has TRBV7-9 and TRBJ1-1; D call uncertain. V lost 4 bases to trimming and J lost 5 bases, with 20 bases between them. CDR1 is SEHNR and CDR2 is FQNEAQ in the germline V gene (reference sequence). CDR3 length: 16 residues. The CDR3, as DNA: TGTGCCAGCAGCTCCTCAATTTCGGGCCTCGGGACTGAAGCTTTCTTT. Its translation: CASSSSISGLGTEAFF.

The genes are TRBV19 and TRBJ1-4; 8 bases map to TRBD1. The V and J ends lost 4 bases and 7 bases, in that order; junction bases with no gene match: 5. The CDR3 totals 14 residues. Germline-derived CDR1 and CDR2 are LNHDA and SQIVND (reference sequence). This chain's CDR3 is CASSTQGGGEKLFF. DNA for the CDR3: TGTGCCAGTAGTACACAGGGGGGTGGTGAAAAACTGTTTTTT.

Only one count was recorded for this clone. A read error may account for a junction end that differs from germline. This sequence joins TRBV7-3 and TRBJ2-1, with 14 bases identical to TRBD2. The CDR3 runs 14 residues. Germline V gene data show CDR1 as SGHTA and CDR2 as FQGTGA. The CDR3 protein is CASSYTGTSGSQVF. The CDR3, as DNA: TGTGCCAGCAGCTATACCGGGACTAGCGGGAGCCAGGTCTTC.

This sequence joins TRBV6-6 and TRBJ1-6; 10 nucleotides agree with TRBD1. V was clipped by 7 bases and J by 8 bases; unmatched bases: 8. The germline V gene has CDR1 MNHNY and CDR2 SVGAGI (reference sequence). The CDR3 length is 15 residues. The CDR3: CASNPPGQGHSPLHF. CDR3 nucleotide sequence: TGTGCCAGCAATCCACCGGGACAGGGGCATTCACCCCTCCACTTT.

This chain uses TRBV6-5 with TRBJ1-1; no clear D gene. V was clipped by 6 bases and J by 0 bases, with 8 bases between them. This CDR3 comprises 13 residues. Germline CDR1 MNHEY, CDR2 SVGAGI. The CDR3 DNA reads TGTGCCAGCAGCAAAGGATTGAACACTGAAGCTTTCTTT. Translated: CASSKGLNTEAFF.

The V gene is TRBV25-1, the J gene TRBJ2-1, with D perhaps matching TRBD2 (6 bases). This CDR3 is 15 amino acids long. V gave up 4 bases and J gave up 3 bases, with 13 bases separating them. Germline values: CDR1 MGHDK, CDR2 SYGVNS. The CDR3 DNA reads as TGTGCCAGCAGTGCCGGGCACGGGGGCTACAATGAGCAGTTCTTC. The encoded protein is CASSAGHGGYNEQFF. Complete variable domain (other parts from reference TRBV25-1 and TRBJ2-1): EADIYQTPRYLVIGTGKKITLECSQTMGHDKMYWYQQDPGMELHLIHYSYGVNSTEKGDLSSESTVSRIRTEHFPLTLESARPSHTSQYLCASSAGHGGYNEQFFGPGTRLTVL.

This CDR3 reads CASSLEGDRGELFF. DNA for the CDR3: TGTGCCAGTAGTCTGGAGGGCGACCGTGGGGAGCTGTTTTTT. The chain links TRBV19 to TRBJ2-2, with a tentative D call TRBD2 (6 bases). The germline V and J ends were trimmed by 5 bases and 8 bases, with 15 bases remaining between them. CDR1 is LNHDA and CDR2 is SQIVND in the germline V gene (reference sequence). The CDR3 loop spans 14 amino acids.

V usage is TRBV6-5 and J usage is TRBJ1-2, with D perhaps TRBD1 (5 bases). The CDR3 runs to 12 residues. The germline CDR1 and CDR2 sequences are MNHEY and SVGAGI. V was trimmed by 10 bases and J by 5 bases, leaving 14 bases between them. CDR3 sequence (DNA): TGTGCCACTGGGGGGGGGTTTTATGGCTACACCTTC. Its translation is CATGGGFYGYTF.

The J gene is TRBJ1-1, the V gene TRBV5-6; 7 bases are a match to TRBD1. The CDR3 extends over 12 amino acids. The V gene end was trimmed by 4 bases and the J gene end by 7 bases; junction bases not matched to a gene: 4. The germline V gene encodes CDR1 SGHDT and CDR2 YYEEEE. CDR3: CASSQGQFEAFF. The CDR3 DNA reads as TGTGCCAGCAGCCAGGGACAGTTTGAAGCTTTCTTT.

The chain carries TRBV19 and TRBJ2-6; a possible D gene is TRBD2 (6 bases). CDR3 size: 20 residues. CDR1 and CDR2 from the germline V gene are LNHDA and SQIVND (reference sequence). V lost 4 bases and J 0 bases, leaving 22 bases between the germline ends. The CDR3 loop reads CASSTPTYSGFHSGANVLTF. The CDR3 nucleotides read TGTGCCAGTAGTACCCCGACCTATAGCGGATTTCACTCTGGGGCCAACGTCCTGACTTTC.

This clone came up once. The chain couples TRBV19 to TRBJ1-2; D perhaps matches TRBD1 (6 bases). V was shortened by 5 bases and J by 5 bases, with 12 bases between the two germline ends. CDR3 length: 13 residues. Germline V gene data show CDR1 as LNHDA and CDR2 as SQIVND (reference sequence). The DNA of the CDR3 is TGTGCCAGTAGTCTGTGGACAGCTTATGGCTACACCTTC. Translating it yields CASSLWTAYGYTF.

The rearrangement links TRBV20-1 to TRBJ2-4; D is unresolved. This CDR3 contains 8 residues. In germline, CDR1 is DFQATT, CDR2 SNEGSKA (reference sequence). Deletions cut 6 bases from V and 13 bases from J, with 7 bases between. CDR3 residues: CSAVPQYF. CDR3 nucleotides: TGCAGTGCCGTTCCACAGTACTTC.

Notes on this clone: The germline gene is not matched at one end of the junction; a read error may be the cause. The gene calls are TRBV24-1 and TRBJ2-1, with 11 nucleotides matching TRBD2. CDR1 and CDR2 from the germline V gene are KGHDR and SFDVKD. The CDR3 contains 16 residues. The DNA of the CDR3 is TGTGCCACCAGTGATTTGCCCCTGACTAGCGGGGCAGGTTTGGTCTTC. This translates into CATSDLPLTSGAGLVF.

This clone was counted a single time. The genes are TRBV4-1 and TRBJ1-5, with D uncertain. The germline V and J ends were trimmed by 0 bases and 6 bases, with 15 bases remaining between them. This CDR3 is built from 16 residues. The V gene's germline CDR1 is MGHRA and CDR2 YSYEKL. The CDR3 spells CASSQDTQFAFQPQHF. CDR3 coding DNA: TGCGCCAGCAGCCAAGATACACAGTTTGCTTTTCAGCCCCAGCATTTT.

The sample holds one count of this clone. The V and J genes are TRBV28 and TRBJ2-1; D unresolved. CDR1 is MDHEN, CDR2 SYDVKM, per germline. This CDR3 has 16 amino acids. V was trimmed by 1 base and J by 0 bases, leaving 10 bases between them. The CDR3 DNA reads TGTGCCAGCAGTTTATCGGGCCTAGACTCCTACAATGAGCAGTTCTTC. This gives the protein CASSLSGLDSYNEQFF. The full variable domain, its missing parts supplied by reference TRBV28 and TRBJ2-1, is DVKVTQSSRYLVKRTGEKVFLECVQDMDHENMFWYRQDPGLGLRLIYFSYDVKMKEKGDIPEGYSVSREKKERFSLILESASTNQTSMYLCASSLSGLDSYNEQFFGPGTRLTVL.

The chain employs TRBV7-2 and TRBJ2-2; tentative D call: TRBD1 (5 bases). The CDR3 extends over 15 amino acids. V lost 5 bases and J 1 base, leaving 11 bases between the germline ends. Germline assignment: CDR1 SGHTA and CDR2 FQGNSA. The CDR3 DNA sequence: TGTGCCAGCAGCGCAAGACAGCGGAACACCGGGGAGCTGTTTTTT. Protein: CASSARQRNTGELFF.

The chain uses TRBV28 and TRBJ2-7; 7 nucleotides agree with TRBD1. The CDR3 extends over 14 amino acids. The V gene's germline CDR1 is MDHEN and CDR2 SYDVKM. Trimming removed 6 bases from V and 5 bases from J; junction bases left unmatched: 10. Here the CDR3 DNA reads TGTGCCAGCAGCACACAGGGGACCTCTGACGAGCAGTACTTC. Its translation is CASSTQGTSDEQYF.

The J gene is TRBJ2-7, the V gene TRBV18, with a tentative D call TRBD2 (6 bases). V was pared by 2 bases and J by 6 bases, with 11 bases between. The CDR3 is 13 amino acids. Germline V gives CDR1 KGHSH, CDR2 LQKENI. CDR3 DNA sequence: TGTGCCAGCTCACCAGCTAGCGTAGGCGAGCAGTACTTC. Translated, it gives CASSPASVGEQYF.

The chain recombines TRBV7-2 with TRBJ2-7; D unresolved. The germline V gene encodes CDR1 SGHTA and CDR2 FQGNSA. The V gene lost 3 bases and the J gene lost 5 bases, with 14 bases spanning the gap. The CDR3 is made up of 14 amino acids. CDR3 sequence (DNA): TGTGCCAGCAGCTTCCGCGCCCCATTGGACGAGCAGTACTTC. Its translation: CASSFRAPLDEQYF.

The gene calls are TRBV6-6 and TRBJ1-5; D gene uncertain. This CDR3 region has 14 residues. V lost 2 bases and J lost 3, with 8 bases in between. Germline-derived CDR1 and CDR2 are MNHNY and SVGAGI (reference sequence). This CDR3 reads CASSYGGANQPQHF. The CDR3, as DNA: TGTGCCAGCAGTTACGGAGGAGCCAATCAGCCCCAGCATTTT.

This rearrangement joins TRBV24-1 to TRBJ2-7, with D possibly being TRBD2 (7 bases). The germline V gene encodes CDR1 KGHDR and CDR2 SFDVKD. The V end was cut by 9 bases, the J end by 1 base, with 12 bases between. There are 13 residues in the CDR3. The CDR3: CATEGGGSYEQYF. The DNA of the CDR3 is TGTGCCACCGAGGGGGGAGGGTCCTACGAGCAGTACTTC.

The chain carries TRBV5-1 and TRBJ2-2, with 7 bases matching TRBD1. Germline CDR1 SGHRS, CDR2 YFSETQ. Trimming removed 0 bases from V and 0 bases from J; junction bases left unmatched: 2. CDR3 length equals 16 residues. CDR3 sequence reads: CASSLDGTANTGELFF. In DNA, the CDR3 is TGCGCCAGCAGCTTGGATGGGACAGCGAACACCGGGGAGCTGTTTTTT. Supplemented by reference TRBV5-1 and TRBJ2-2, the full variable domain reads KAGVTQTPRYLIKTRGQQVTLSCSPISGHRSVSWYQQTPGQGLQFLFEYFSETQRNKGNFPGRFSGRQFSNSRSEMNVSTLELGDSALYLCASSLDGTANTGELFFGEGSRLTVL.